This passage covers 10 T cell receptor beta chains from one sample sequenced in a study of T-cell reconstitution after alpha-beta-depleted transplantation in children. Unique molecular identifiers were used to barcode this TCRbeta library. TCRdb re-called the PCR reads through MiXCR, storing one row per CDR3 protein. Among 550,000 to 600,000 distinct CDR3 sequences, 20% to 25% were seen once, and the ten largest hold roughly 14%. Material: PBMCs, mostly from graft donor cells, obtained 360 days after TCRalphabeta/CD19-depleted stem cell transplant. Every receptor here comes from a boy less than two years old who had a stem cell transplant for acute myeloid leukemia, so the T cells may come from the graft donor.

This clonotype appeared once. The chain couples TRBV20-1 to TRBJ1-1, with D perhaps TRBD1 (5 bases). There are 13 residues in the CDR3. The germline V gene has CDR1 DFQATT and CDR2 SNEGSKA (reference sequence). Trimming removed 0 bases from V and 11 bases from J, with 16 bases in between. CDR3 amino acids: CSAREGREEEAFF. As DNA, the CDR3 is TGCAGTGCTAGAGAGGGCAGGGAGGAGGAGGCTTTCTTT.

This clonotype was counted a few times. The chain has TRBV20-1 and TRBJ2-1; the D is unclear. CDR1 is DFQATT, CDR2 SNEGSKA, per germline (reference sequence). Trimming removed 5 bases from V and 6 bases from J, with 17 bases in between. CDR3 length equals 14 residues. CDR3 loop: CSAGDKTSFNEQFF. The DNA for the CDR3 is TGCAGTGCTGGCGACAAGACGTCTTTCAATGAGCAGTTCTTC.

Ten or more counts support this clonotype. The chain uses TRBV7-2 and TRBJ1-1; D unresolved. CDR1 and CDR2 from the germline V gene are SGHTA and FQGNSA. Trimming left V 2 bases short and J 1 base short, with 11 bases between. CDR3 length equals 15 residues. CDR3 DNA: TGTGCCAGCAGCTTACAGAGAACAACGAACACTGAAGCTTTCTTT. Translating it yields CASSLQRTTNTEAFF.

The genes are TRBV12-3 or TRBV12-4 and TRBJ1-1; the D is unclear. This CDR3 has 14 residues. Trimming stripped 4 bases from V and 1 base from J, with 10 bases between. DNA of the CDR3: TGTGCCAGCAGTTATGATGGACGGAACACTGAAGCTTTCTTT. Its protein is CASSYDGRNTEAFF.

This clonotype was counted at least ten times. The V gene is TRBV6-5, the J gene TRBJ2-2; D possibly matches TRBD1 or TRBD2 (5 bases each). Between the trimmed V and J ends, which lost 2 bases and 4 bases, there was a span of 14 bases. This CDR3 is built from 16 residues. The germline CDR1 and CDR2 sequences are MNHEY and SVGAGI. The CDR3 is CASSYGALGVTGELFF. In DNA form, the CDR3 reads TGTGCCAGCAGTTACGGGGCTTTGGGGGTCACCGGGGAGCTGTTTTTT.

The chain joins TRBV12-3 or TRBV12-4 to TRBJ1-4, with a weak D call TRBD1 (6 bases). The CDR3 is 14 residues long. V lost 1 base and J lost 7, with 10 bases in between. DNA for the CDR3: TGTGCCAGCAGTTTAGGAACAGGGACTGAAAAACTGTTTTTT. It encodes CASSLGTGTEKLFF.

This chain uses TRBV20-1 with TRBJ2-7; 11 nucleotides align to TRBD1. There are 16 residues in the CDR3. The junction had 17 bases not matched to a gene; V was cut back by 4 bases and J by 9 bases. Germline V gene sequence: CDR1 DFQATT, CDR2 SNEGSKA (reference sequence). CDR3 sequence reads: CSATLAGTGGGSGQYV. The CDR3 nucleotides read TGCAGTGCTACATTGGCCGGGACAGGGGGGGGATCCGGGCAGTACGTC.

This clonotype was found many times. The chain is built from TRBV29-1 and TRBJ2-2, with 9 bases aligning to TRBD1. Trimming at V came to 7 bases and at J to 7 bases, leaving 7 bases not matched to a gene. Germline CDR1 and CDR2: SQVTM and ANQGSEA. There are 13 residues in the CDR3. The CDR3 loop reads CSANRGRDGELFF. The CDR3 DNA reads as TGCAGCGCAAACAGGGGGCGCGACGGGGAGCTGTTTTTT.

In DNA form, the CDR3 reads TGTGCCAGCAGCCCCCAGGGACTTGAAGCTTTCTTT. Its protein product is CASSPQGLEAFF. J is TRBJ1-1 and V is TRBV12-3 or TRBV12-4, with D possibly being TRBD1 (5 bases). V lost 6 bases and J lost 7, with 12 bases in between. This CDR3 has 12 amino acids.

This clonotype was detected many times. The chain carries TRBV20-1 and TRBJ2-1; the match to TRBD2 covers 13 bases. The length of the CDR3 is 15 residues. CDR1 and CDR2 from the germline V gene are DFQATT and SNEGSKA (reference sequence). The junction had 9 bases not matched to a gene; V was cut back by 5 bases and J by 8 bases. CDR3 nucleotides: TGCAGTGCTCCTCGACTAGCGGGGGGTCCCGATGAGCAGTTCTTC. As protein: CSAPRLAGGPDEQFF.